Reported below is one T cell receptor (beta chain). Antigen unknown. This entry belongs to a study of graft-versus-host responses after intestinal transplantation. Findings of the study overall: Some patients had graft-donor T cell macrochimerism, and their allografts showed high graft-versus-host to host-versus-graft clonal ratios.

From germline, CDR1 is SNHLY and CDR2 FYNNEI. V dropped 5 bases and J dropped 7; count of bases not matched to a gene: 4. This CDR3 comprises 14 residues. This table comes from immunoSEQ multiplex PCR, and its TCRdb copy is limited to in-frame clones, with some not included. The repertoire holds 40,000 to 45,000 clones, with around 90% as singletons. The chain is built from TRBV2 and TRBJ2-2, with 10 bases identical to TRBD1. Source: PBMCs, taken around 330 days after intestinal transplant. The sequence was collected from a human patient who received an intestinal transplant, so some T cells may come from the graft donor. The CDR3: CASSRDRGSGELFF. The CDR3 nucleotides are TGTGCCAGCAGTAGGGACAGGGGAAGCGGGGAGCTGTTTTTT.